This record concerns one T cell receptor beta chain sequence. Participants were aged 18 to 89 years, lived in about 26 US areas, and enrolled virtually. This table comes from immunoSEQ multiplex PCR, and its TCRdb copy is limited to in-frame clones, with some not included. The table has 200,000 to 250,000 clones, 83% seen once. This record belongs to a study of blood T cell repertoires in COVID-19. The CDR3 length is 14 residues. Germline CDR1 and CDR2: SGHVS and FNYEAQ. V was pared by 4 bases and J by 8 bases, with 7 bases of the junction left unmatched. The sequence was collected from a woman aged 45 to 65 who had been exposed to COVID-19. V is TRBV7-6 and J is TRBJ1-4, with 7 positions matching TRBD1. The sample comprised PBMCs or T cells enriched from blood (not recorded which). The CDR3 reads CASSSTGNGEKLFF. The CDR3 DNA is TGTGCCAGCAGCTCGACAGGGAACGGCGAAAAACTGTTTTTT.